The sequence of this TCR beta chain was determined in a study of CD4 T cells in relation to SARS-CoV-2 and coronaviruses. Uncultured naive and memory CD4+ T cells supplied DNA for deep TCR-beta sequencing. The data were produced by immunoSEQ multiplex PCR, yet TCRdb's version contains in-frame clones alone and is incomplete. The repertoire holds around 11,000 clones, about nine tenths seen once, with 2.2% in the top ten. Findings of the study overall: No crossreactivity against non-spike viral proteins was tested here.

There are a few counts of this clone. The antigen remains unidentified. The CDR3 length is 11 residues. Deletions cut 8 bases from V and 2 bases from J, with 5 bases between. Germline V gene data show CDR1 as SEHNR and CDR2 as FQNEAQ (reference sequence). Source material: naive CD4+ T cells from PBMCs. As to subset: naive CD4+ T cells isolated by negative enrichment. The receptor's source is an adult with COVID-19. V and J are TRBV7-9 and TRBJ2-3; unclear D gene. The DNA for the CDR3 is TGTGCCAGCGGGAACACAGATACGCAGTATTTT. It codes for CASGNTDTQYF.